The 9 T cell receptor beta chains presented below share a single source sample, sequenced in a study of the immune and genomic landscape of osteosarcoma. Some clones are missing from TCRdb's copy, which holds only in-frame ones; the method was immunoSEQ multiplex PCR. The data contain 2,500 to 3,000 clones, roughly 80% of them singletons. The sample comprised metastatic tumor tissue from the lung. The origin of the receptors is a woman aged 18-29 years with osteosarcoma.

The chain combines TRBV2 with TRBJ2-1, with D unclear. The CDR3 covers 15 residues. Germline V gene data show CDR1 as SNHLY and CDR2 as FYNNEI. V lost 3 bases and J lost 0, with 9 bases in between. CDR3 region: CASSEGRSSYNEQFF. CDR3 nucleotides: TGTGCCAGCAGTGAGGGTAGGAGCTCCTACAATGAGCAGTTCTTC.

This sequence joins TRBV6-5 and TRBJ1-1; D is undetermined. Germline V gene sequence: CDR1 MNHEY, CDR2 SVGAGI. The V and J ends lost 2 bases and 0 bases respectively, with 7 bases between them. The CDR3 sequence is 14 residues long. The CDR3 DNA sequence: TGTGCCAGCAGTTACATGGCTATGAACACTGAAGCTTTCTTT. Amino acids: CASSYMAMNTEAFF.

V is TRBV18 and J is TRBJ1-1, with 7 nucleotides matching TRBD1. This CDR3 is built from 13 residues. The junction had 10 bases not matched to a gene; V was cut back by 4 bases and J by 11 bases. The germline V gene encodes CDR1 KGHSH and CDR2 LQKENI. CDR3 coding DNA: TGTGCCAGCTCACGGAATAGGGACAGTGGGGCTTTCTTT. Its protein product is CASSRNRDSGAFF.

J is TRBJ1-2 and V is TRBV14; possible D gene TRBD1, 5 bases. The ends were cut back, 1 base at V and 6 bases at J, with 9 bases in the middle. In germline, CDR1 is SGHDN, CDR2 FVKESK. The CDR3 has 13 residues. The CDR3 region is CASSQAGVHGYTF. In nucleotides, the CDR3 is TGTGCCAGCAGCCAAGCGGGGGTTCATGGCTACACCTTC.

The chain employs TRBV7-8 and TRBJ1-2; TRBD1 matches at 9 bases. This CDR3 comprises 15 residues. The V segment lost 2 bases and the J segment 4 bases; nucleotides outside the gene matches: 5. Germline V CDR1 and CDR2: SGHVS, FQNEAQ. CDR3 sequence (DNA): TGTGCCAGCAGCTTACAGGACAGGGGTCCCTATGGCTACACCTTC. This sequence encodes CASSLQDRGPYGYTF.

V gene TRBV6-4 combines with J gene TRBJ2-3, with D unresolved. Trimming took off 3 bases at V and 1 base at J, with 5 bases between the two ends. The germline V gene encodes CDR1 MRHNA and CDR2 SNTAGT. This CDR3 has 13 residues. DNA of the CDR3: TGTGCCAGCAGTGAAAGCGGCACAGATACGCAGTATTTT. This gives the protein CASSESGTDTQYF.

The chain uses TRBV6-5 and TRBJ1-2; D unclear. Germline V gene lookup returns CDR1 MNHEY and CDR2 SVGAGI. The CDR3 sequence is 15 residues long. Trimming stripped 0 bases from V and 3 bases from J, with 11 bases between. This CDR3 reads CASSYSRGGHYGYTF. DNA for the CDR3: TGTGCCAGCAGTTACTCGCGCGGAGGGCACTATGGCTACACCTTC.

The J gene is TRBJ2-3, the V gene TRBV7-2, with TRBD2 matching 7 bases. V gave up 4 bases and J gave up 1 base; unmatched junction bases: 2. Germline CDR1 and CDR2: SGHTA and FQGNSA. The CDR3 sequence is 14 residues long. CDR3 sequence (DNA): TGTGCCAGCAGCTCCAGCGGGGGCACAGATACGCAGTATTTT. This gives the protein CASSSSGGTDTQYF. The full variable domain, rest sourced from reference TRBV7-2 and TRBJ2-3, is GAGVSQSPSNKVTEKGKDVELRCDPISGHTALYWYRQSLGQGLEFLIYFQGNSAPDKSGLPSDRFSAERTGGSVSTLTIQRTQQEDSAVYLCASSSSGGTDTQYFGPGTRLTVL.

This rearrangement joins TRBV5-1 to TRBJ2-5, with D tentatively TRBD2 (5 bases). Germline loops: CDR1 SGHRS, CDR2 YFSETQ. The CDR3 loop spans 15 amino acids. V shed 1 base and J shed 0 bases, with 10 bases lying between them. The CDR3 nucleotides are TGCGCCAGCAGCTTGTCTAGCAGATACCAAGAGACCCAGTACTTC. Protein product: CASSLSSRYQETQYF.